Listed below are T cell receptor beta chains from one sample, sequenced in a study of PD-L1 blockade in urothelial cancer. Sequencing used immunoSEQ multiplex PCR; TCRdb keeps in-frame clones, though not all of them. Among 50,000 or so clones listed, approximately 86% were seen once. The sequencing used PBMCs, collected around atezolizumab (anti-PD-L1) treatment. These receptors were obtained from a man in his fifties with urothelial cancer. The CDR3 runs from the conserved cysteine through the conserved F or W. D genes are given only for firm matches. Clone size is shown for a subset of rows, as once, few, many or a class of expanded clone.

>-|TRBD1|TRBV6-1|TRBJ1-5
TGTGCCAGCAGTGAACTGCCGGGACAGGGAAGACAGCCCCAGCATTTT
CASSELPGQGRQPQHF
>-|TRBD2|TRBV15|TRBJ2-1
TGTGCCACCAGCATGATAGCGGGGGAGAATGAGCAGTTCTTC
CATSMIAGENEQFF
>-|-|TRBV18|TRBJ2-1
TGTGCCAGCTCACCAACACACTTGAGGAGGGTCAGTGAGCAGTTCTTC
CASSPTHLRRVSEQFF
>-|-|TRBV30|TRBJ2-5
TGTGCCTGGAGTGTAACTTTCGGACAGCAAGAGACCCAGTACTTC
CAWSVTFGQQETQYF
>-|-|TRBV25-1|TRBJ2-5
TGTGCCAGCAGTGAGGCGGGGCAAGAGACCCAGTACTTC
CASSEAGQETQYF
>-|TRBD1|TRBV15|TRBJ1-5
TGTGCCACCAGCAGAGAAGCTGAGGGACAGGGGGCGCGATTTCGCAATCAGCCCCAGCATTTT
CATSREAEGQGARFRNQPQHF
>-|-|TRBV9|TRBJ2-1
TGTGCCAGCAGCGTAAGAGACAATGAGCAGTTCTTC
CASSVRDNEQFF
>-|-|TRBV7-2|TRBJ1-5
TGTGCCAGCAGCGGAGGGGGCAATCAGCCCCAGCATTTT
CASSGGGNQPQHF
>-|-|TRBV5-5|TRBJ2-1
TGTGCCAGCAGCTTAGCCGGGACCTACAATGAGCAGTTCTTC
CASSLAGTYNEQFF
>-|-|TRBV2|TRBJ1-3
TGTGCCAGCAGTGAACAGGCAGGCTTCCCTGGAAACACCATATATTTT
CASSEQAGFPGNTIYF
>once|-|TRBV10-3|TRBJ2-3
TGTGCCATCAGTGAGTCCTCCGGGACTAGCACAGATACGCAGTATTTT
CAISESSGTSTDTQYF
>-|-|TRBV30|TRBJ2-5
TGTGCCTGGAGTCAGGGGCCGTACCAAGAGACCCAGTACTTC
CAWSQGPYQETQYF
>-|-|TRBV7-8|TRBJ1-4
TGTGCCAGCAGCGTCCACGACGGGGAAAAACTGTTTTTT
CASSVHDGEKLFF
>-|TRBD1|TRBV6-6|TRBJ1-1
TGTGCCAGCACCTACCCCGGGACAGGGGTCACTGAAGCTTTCTTT
CASTYPGTGVTEAFF
>-|-|TRBV6-1|TRBJ2-3
TGTGCCAGCAGACCCCCCCGAGGGCTAACAGATACGCAGTATTTT
CASRPPRGLTDTQYF
>-|TRBD1|TRBV7-8|TRBJ2-1
TGTGCCAGCAGCAGAGGACAGGGTATGGGCAATGAGCAGTTCTTC
CASSRGQGMGNEQFF
>-|-|TRBV9|TRBJ2-2
TGTGCCAGCAGCGTAGCTCAGGTCCGCACCGGGGAGCTGTTTTTT
CASSVAQVRTGELFF
>-|-|TRBV10-3|TRBJ2-2
TGTGCCATCAGTCCGCAGGGATCCGGGGAGCTGTTTTTT
CAISPQGSGELFF
>-|-|TRBV29-1|TRBJ1-5
TGCAGCGTTGTGGGGTCCTCGGGGAGCAATCAGCCCCAGCATTTT
CSVVGSSGSNQPQHF
>-|TRBD1|TRBV7-9|TRBJ1-5
TGTGCCAGCAGCGCGAGCGGGACAGGGTTTCAGCCCCAGCATTTT
CASSASGTGFQPQHF
>-|TRBD1|TRBV18|TRBJ2-1
TGTGCCAGCTCACAGGGACGACAGGGGTTGTCCTACAATGAGCAGTTCTTC
CASSQGRQGLSYNEQFF
>-|TRBD1|TRBV29-1|TRBJ1-3
TGCAGCGTTGTTATAGGACAGGGGGCTCGCGGAAACACCATATATTTT
CSVVIGQGARGNTIYF
>-|-|TRBV6-6|TRBJ2-5
TGTGCCAGCAGTTCCCTGGACAAGGGAGGCACCCAGTACTTC
CASSSLDKGGTQYF
>-|-|TRBV28|TRBJ2-3
TGTGCCAGCAGTTTCCAGGGAAGAACAGATACGCAGTATTTT
CASSFQGRTDTQYF
>once|-|TRBV11-2|TRBJ2-6
TGTGCCAGCAGCTTAGGAACAGGGTACTCTGGGGCCAACGTCCTGACTTTC
CASSLGTGYSGANVLTF
>once|TRBD1|TRBV5-4|TRBJ1-4
TGTGCCAGCAGCTTGGCCGGGACAGGGGATGAAAAACTGTTTTTT
CASSLAGTGDEKLFF
>-|-|TRBV6-4|TRBJ2-7
TGTGCCAGCTCCGCGGAGGGAGGTACGCCCTACGAGCAGTACTTC
CASSAEGGTPYEQYF
>-|TRBD2|TRBV14|TRBJ2-5
TGTGCCAGCAGCCAAGAACTAGCGGGAAAGACCCAGTACTTC
CASSQELAGKTQYF
>-|TRBD1|TRBV19|TRBJ2-1
TGTGCCAGTAGCATGACAGGGGACCACCGCCTGAGAGGTGAGCAGTTCTTC
CASSMTGDHRLRGEQFF
>-|TRBD2|TRBV5-4|TRBJ2-7
TGTGCCAGCAGCTTTGACCCACCCCTTAAGCGGGAGGGTTCCTACGAGCAGTACTTC
CASSFDPPLKREGSYEQYF
>-|TRBD1|TRBV30|TRBJ1-3
TGTGCCTGGGACAGGGAAAGAGGCACCATATATTTT
CAWDRERGTIYF
>-|TRBD2|TRBV2|TRBJ2-3
TGTGCCAGCAGAGGGCTAGCGGGGGCCGTCACAGATACGCAGTATTTT
CASRGLAGAVTDTQYF
>medium-sized|TRBD1|TRBV27|TRBJ2-5
TGTGCCAGCAGTTTATCGACAGGGTCTGGCGAGACCCAGTACTTC
CASSLSTGSGETQYF
>-|-|TRBV6-5|TRBJ1-3
TGTGCCAGCAGAACCGGGGGCTCTGGAAACACCATATATTTT
CASRTGGSGNTIYF
>-|-|TRBV5-4|TRBJ2-1
TGTGCCAGCAGCTTTGGCAGTATAAGGAGCTCCTACAATGAGCAGTTCTTC
CASSFGSIRSSYNEQFF
>-|-|TRBV6-6|TRBJ1-4
TGTGCCAGCACCCAAGTAGCAACTAATGAAAAACTGTTTTTT
CASTQVATNEKLFF
>-|-|TRBV28|TRBJ2-1
TGTGCCAGCAGTCCCGTTCCCGGACTCCCCGTGCAGGATGAGCAGTTCTTC
CASSPVPGLPVQDEQFF
>-|TRBD2|TRBV28|TRBJ2-4
TGTGCCAGCAGTTCCCGACTAGCGGGTAAGAAAAACATTCAGTACTTC
CASSSRLAGKKNIQYF
>-|TRBD2|TRBV27|TRBJ2-7
TGTGCCAGCAGTCCAAACGGACTAGCGGGATGGGAGCAGTACTTC
CASSPNGLAGWEQYF
>-|-|TRBV18|TRBJ1-1
TGTGCCAGCTTAACCGGGGCTGAAGCTTTCTTT
CASLTGAEAFF
>-|-|TRBV30|TRBJ2-7
TGTGCCTGGAGTCGCTCGGCCGAGGTTTACTTC
CAWSRSAEVYF
>-|TRBD1|TRBV5-1|TRBJ2-2
TGCGCCAGCCAACAGGGGGGCGGGGAGCTGTTTTTT
CASQQGGGELFF
>-|TRBD2|TRBV28|TRBJ2-1
TGTGCCAGCATAGGTGGCGGGAGTTTAGAGGAGCAGTTCTTC
CASIGGGSLEEQFF
>many|-|TRBV2|TRBJ2-1
TGTGCCAGCGGCCGGGACTACAATGAGCAGTTCTTC
CASGRDYNEQFF
>few|TRBD1|TRBV15|TRBJ1-5
TGTGCCACCAGCAGAGGCAGGACAGGTCTATTCAATCAGCCCCAGCATTTT
CATSRGRTGLFNQPQHF
>-|-|TRBV7-9|TRBJ2-5
TGTGCCAGCAGCTCTTACGGGGGGCGGGGAGAGACCCAGTACTTC
CASSSYGGRGETQYF
>-|TRBD1|TRBV27|TRBJ2-3
TGTGCCAGCAATGGCAGGGGGTTAGATACGCAGTATTTT
CASNGRGLDTQYF